This TCR beta chain was captured by sequencing in a study of blood T cells in healthy people across ages. Study-wide results and caveats: The percentage of naive T cells correlated strongly with TCR beta diversity. Measured against age, TCR beta diversity per million T cells decreased in a roughly linear manner.

Using a J-beta primer mix together with a sample-barcoded 5' primer, a second PCR was run for roughly 7 to 11 cycles. The study obtained at least 2.5 million CDR3-containing paired-end reads from every sample. TCRdb recomputed calls from the 5' RACE reads with MiXCR, one row per CDR3 protein. The data hold around 1.7 million distinct CDR3 sequences, with roughly 27% observed a single time. Germline trimming cut 5 bases from V and 5 bases from J; bases unmatched to any gene: 9. The CDR3 has 14 amino acids. Germline lookup yields CDR1 DFQATT and CDR2 SNEGSKA (reference sequence). This clonotype appeared many times. Its antigen is currently unknown.

Sequencing was performed on blood. The V gene is TRBV20-1, the J gene TRBJ2-3, with 8 nucleotides matching TRBD2. This receptor was taken from a woman aged 30 to 39 in good health. CDR3 protein: CSAGGAGVLDTQYF. In DNA form, the CDR3 reads TGCAGTGCTGGGGGAGCGGGAGTGTTAGATACGCAGTATTTT.